This entry lists 19 T cell receptor beta chains sequenced from one sample in a study of cytomegalovirus exposure and HLA in healthy donors. A multiplex PCR was run with 60 Vbeta primers and 13 Jbeta primers. TCRdb keeps only in-frame clones here, not all; method: immunoSEQ multiplex PCR. The sample yields under 200,000 clones, about 80% seen once. The sequenced sample consisted of PBMCs. The receptors were sampled from a woman in her 50s in good health and CMV-seronegative.

This clone was picked up a small number of times. V usage is TRBV29-1 and J usage is TRBJ1-2; 8 nucleotides align to TRBD1. V lost 1 base, J lost 4 bases, and 14 bases stayed unmatched. This CDR3 comprises 17 residues. Germline values: CDR1 SQVTM, CDR2 ANQGSEA. The CDR3 DNA sequence: TGCAGCGTTGAAGGACTCCGGGACAGGCAAATGGGCTATGGCTACACCTTC. This codes for CSVEGLRDRQMGYGYTF.

This clone has only one observation. The V call is TRBV14, the J call TRBJ1-1; possibly TRBD1 for D (6 bases). Between the trimmed V and J ends, which lost 0 bases and 4 bases, there was a span of 9 bases. The CDR3 has 14 amino acids. From germline, CDR1 is SGHDN and CDR2 FVKESK. CDR3 sequence: CASSQDLDSTEAFF. DNA for the CDR3: TGTGCCAGCAGCCAAGATCTGGACAGCACTGAAGCTTTCTTT.

The V and J genes are TRBV6-5 and TRBJ1-1, with D unclear. Trimming left V 1 base short and J 1 base short, with 7 bases between. Germline CDR1 reads MNHEY; CDR2 reads SVGAGI. This CDR3 contains 14 residues. CDR3 loop: CASSYFAGNTEAFF. The CDR3 region has the DNA TGTGCCAGCAGTTACTTCGCAGGGAACACTGAAGCTTTCTTT.

The gene calls are TRBV7-9 and TRBJ2-3, with 12 positions matching TRBD2. The ends lost 5 bases at V and 10 bases at J; junction bases unmatched: 16. Germline V gives CDR1 SEHNR, CDR2 FQNEAQ (reference sequence). This CDR3 has 17 amino acids. This CDR3 reads CASSPRLLAGGLAAQYF. The CDR3 nucleotides read TGTGCCAGCAGCCCAAGACTACTAGCGGGGGGCCTCGCGGCGCAGTATTTT.

About this clone: The junction and the germline gene differ at one end; a read error may be behind it. V and J are TRBV7-9 and TRBJ1-4; D gene uncertain. CDR3 size: 12 residues. Germline loops: CDR1 SEHNR, CDR2 FQNEAQ (reference sequence). As DNA, the CDR3 is TGTTCCAGCAGCTCGAACTGGGAAAAACTGTTTTTT. Amino acid sequence: CSSSSNWEKLFF.

This clone appeared a single time. This rearrangement joins TRBV7-2 to TRBJ2-2; D uncertain. This CDR3 is built from 11 residues. V was cut by 10 bases and J by 1 base, with 4 bases left in between. Germline CDR1 SGHTA, CDR2 FQGNSA. In nucleotides, the CDR3 is TGTGCCACCCAGAACACCGGGGAGCTGTTTTTT. It specifies CATQNTGELFF.

This clone was observed a few times. The rearrangement uses TRBV7-2 and TRBJ2-1; TRBD2 is a possible D gene (5 bases). Between the trimmed V and J ends, which lost 0 bases and 5 bases, there was a span of 5 bases. In germline, CDR1 is SGHTA, CDR2 FQGNSA. This CDR3 has 13 residues. The CDR3 loop reads CASSLARDNEQFF. In DNA form, the CDR3 reads TGTGCCAGCAGCTTAGCGAGGGACAATGAGCAGTTCTTC.

The rearrangement joins TRBV6-1 to TRBJ1-5; 7 bases match TRBD1. V lost 0 bases to trimming and J lost 6 bases; unmatched junction nucleotides: 8. CDR1 and CDR2 from the germline V gene are MNHNS and SASEGT. The CDR3 contains 16 residues. Written as DNA, the CDR3 is TGTGCCAGCAGTGAAGCCCGGCAGGGGGAAAGTCAGCCCCAGCATTTT. Amino acid sequence: CASSEARQGESQPQHF.

This rearrangement joins TRBV6-6 to TRBJ2-2; 8 bases are a match to TRBD2. V lost 8 bases and J lost 5; bases outside the gene matches: 4. The CDR3 contains 13 residues. The germline gives CDR1 MNHNY, CDR2 SVGAGI (reference sequence). DNA of the CDR3: TGTGCCAGCCGGACTAGCTTGACCGGGGAGCTGTTTTTT. It is translated as CASRTSLTGELFF.

The chain joins TRBV2 to TRBJ1-2; perhaps TRBD1 as D (6 bases). The germline CDR1 and CDR2 sequences are SNHLY and FYNNEI. The length of the CDR3 is 13 residues. V dropped 7 bases and J dropped 6 bases, with 15 bases sitting between them. This CDR3 reads CASTGARGDGYTF. The CDR3 nucleotides are TGTGCCAGCACTGGGGCCAGGGGAGATGGCTACACCTTC.

This sequence joins TRBV7-2 and TRBJ2-7; 8 bases are shared with TRBD1. CDR1 and CDR2 (germline): SGHTA, FQGNSA. The CDR3 is made up of 14 amino acids. V lost 7 bases to trimming and J lost 1 base; unmatched junction nucleotides: 6. CDR3 sequence: CASTVGTGSYEQYF. Written as DNA, the CDR3 is TGTGCCAGCACCGTGGGGACAGGTTCCTACGAGCAGTACTTC.

The rearrangement joins TRBV9 to TRBJ2-5, with 7 bases identical to TRBD1. Germline values: CDR1 SGDLS, CDR2 YYNGEE. The ends lost 3 bases at V and 2 bases at J; junction bases unmatched: 7. CDR3 length: 15 residues. CDR3: CASSAGTEIQETQYF. CDR3 bases: TGTGCCAGCAGCGCCGGGACAGAGATTCAAGAGACCCAGTACTTC.

The chain uses TRBV4-1 and TRBJ2-7; maybe TRBD2 (5 bases). V lost 0 bases and J 2 bases, leaving 11 bases between the germline ends. The CDR3 is 15 amino acids. Per germline, CDR1 MGHRA and CDR2 YSYEKL. CDR3 region: CASSQDIGKTYEQYF. CDR3 nucleotide sequence: TGCGCCAGCAGCCAAGACATCGGGAAAACCTACGAGCAGTACTTC.

V usage is TRBV28 and J usage is TRBJ2-5; D ambiguous. Per germline, CDR1 MDHEN and CDR2 SYDVKM. V was trimmed by 7 bases and J by 13 bases, leaving 25 bases between them. This CDR3 is built from 14 residues. The CDR3 DNA sequence: TGTGCCAGCAACTTTGGAGACGGCCGGTACAACCGGTACTTC. This encodes CASNFGDGRYNRYF. Looking up the rest from reference TRBV28 and TRBJ2-5 gives the full variable domain: DVKVTQSSRYLVKRTGEKVFLECVQDMDHENMFWYRQDPGLGLRLIYFSYDVKMKEKGDIPEGYSVSREKKERFSLILESASTNQTSMYLCASNFGDGRYNRYFGPGTRLLVL.

CDR3 sequence (DNA): TGTGCCAGCAGCTTAACACCCAATGGCTACACCTTC. Translating gives CASSLTPNGYTF. The chain couples TRBV7-2 to TRBJ1-2; unclear D gene. CDR1 is SGHTA and CDR2 is FQGNSA in the germline V gene. The V and J ends lost 2 bases and 6 bases respectively, with 7 bases between them. The CDR3 loop spans 12 amino acids.

The chain is built from TRBV7-2 and TRBJ2-2; D is possibly TRBD1 (5 bases). CDR3 length equals 14 residues. Germline CDR1 SGHTA, CDR2 FQGNSA. The V end lost 6 bases, the J end lost 1 base, and 9 bases lay between the germline ends. The CDR3 DNA follows: TGTGCCAGCAGTTACCAGGGGAACACCGGGGAGCTGTTTTTT. Amino acids: CASSYQGNTGELFF.

The gene calls are TRBV7-2 and TRBJ1-6; TRBD1 matches 7 bases. V gave up 1 base and J gave up 8 bases; unmatched junction bases: 2. Germline V gene data show CDR1 as SGHTA and CDR2 as FQGNSA. This CDR3 is built from 14 residues. CDR3 DNA: TGTGCCAGCAGCTTAGTACAGGGGCATTCACCCCTCCACTTT. Translated, it gives CASSLVQGHSPLHF. The complete variable domain, with remaining parts taken from reference TRBV7-2 and TRBJ1-6, reads GAGVSQSPSNKVTEKGKDVELRCDPISGHTALYWYRQSLGQGLEFLIYFQGNSAPDKSGLPSDRFSAERTGGSVSTLTIQRTQQEDSAVYLCASSLVQGHSPLHFGNGTRLTVT.

The chain links TRBV7-9 to TRBJ1-4, with 7 bases that match TRBD1. The CDR3 has 16 amino acids. J was trimmed by 1 base and V by 5 bases; bases with no gene match: 7. CDR1 and CDR2 (germline): SEHNR, FQNEAQ (reference sequence). The CDR3 loop is CASSLTGMGTNEKLFF. As DNA, the CDR3 is TGTGCCAGCAGCCTGACAGGGATGGGAACTAATGAAAAACTGTTTTTT.

The rearrangement uses TRBV11-2 and TRBJ2-3; a weak D match, TRBD1 (5 bases). V gave up 2 bases and J gave up 6 bases, with 15 bases separating them. The germline gives CDR1 SGHAT, CDR2 FQNNGV. This CDR3 has 15 residues. The CDR3 sequence: CASSLSRVVADTQYF. As DNA, the CDR3 is TGTGCCAGCAGCTTATCCAGGGTGGTGGCCGATACGCAGTATTTT. The entire variable domain, with the rest obtained from reference TRBV11-2 and TRBJ2-3, is as follows: EAGVAQSPRYKIIEKRQSVAFWCNPISGHATLYWYQQILGQGPKLLIQFQNNGVVDDSQLPKDRFSAERLKGVDSTLKIQPAKLEDSAVYLCASSLSRVVADTQYFGPGTRLTVL.